This TCR beta chain was sequenced for a study of OX40 agonist ivuxolimab in advanced cancers. Whole-study context: Patients in dose escalation had liver, melanoma, kidney or head and neck cancers.

Worth noting for this clone: Other DNA sequences within the sample encode an identical CDR3.

Sequencing used immunoSEQ multiplex PCR; TCRdb keeps in-frame clones, though not all of them. This table holds about 80,000 clones, 90% to 95% found once. Autoimmune disease history or systemic immunosuppression led to patient exclusion. Sampled blood was obtained at baseline, cycle 4 day 1, and cycle 7 day 1. CDR1 is GTSNPN, CDR2 SVGIG, per germline (reference sequence). The V end was cut by 0 bases, the J end by 9 bases, with 3 bases between. The CDR3 is 10 amino acids. The source is an adult with an advanced solid tumor such as melanoma, head and neck, liver or kidney cancer. The sample here was CD4+ or CD8+ T cells sorted from blood, taken in a trial of the OX40 agonist ivuxolimab. This chain joins TRBV30 and TRBJ2-1, with D uncertain. DNA for the CDR3: TGTGCCTGGAGTGTTGCTGAGCAGTTCTTC. It is translated as CAWSVAEQFF.